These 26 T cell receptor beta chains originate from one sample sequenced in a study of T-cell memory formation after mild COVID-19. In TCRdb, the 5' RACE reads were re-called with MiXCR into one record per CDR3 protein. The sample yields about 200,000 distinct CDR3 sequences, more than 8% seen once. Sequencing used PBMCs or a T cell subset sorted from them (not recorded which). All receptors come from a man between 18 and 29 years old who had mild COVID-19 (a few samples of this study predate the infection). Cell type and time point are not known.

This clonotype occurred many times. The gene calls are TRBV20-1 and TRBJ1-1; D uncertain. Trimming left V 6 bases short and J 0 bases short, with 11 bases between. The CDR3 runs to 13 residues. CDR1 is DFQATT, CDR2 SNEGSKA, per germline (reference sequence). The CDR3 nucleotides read TGCAGTGCGGACCGGGATTTGAACACTGAAGCTTTCTTT. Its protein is CSADRDLNTEAFF.

The CDR3 spells CASSYGTANYGYTF. CDR3 DNA sequence: TGTGCCAGCAGTTACGGTACAGCTAACTATGGCTACACCTTC. The genes are TRBV6-2 or TRBV6-3 and TRBJ1-2; D call uncertain. V lost 2 bases and J lost 0, with 7 bases in between. The CDR3 sequence is 14 residues long. Per the germline V gene, CDR1 is MNHEY and CDR2 is SVGEGT.

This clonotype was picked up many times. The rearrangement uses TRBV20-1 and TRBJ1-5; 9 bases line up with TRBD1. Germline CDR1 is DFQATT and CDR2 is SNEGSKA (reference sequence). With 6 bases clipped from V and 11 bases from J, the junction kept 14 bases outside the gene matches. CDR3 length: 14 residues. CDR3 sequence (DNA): TGCAGTGCCGCCTCGGGACAGGGAATACGGTCCCAGCATTTT. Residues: CSAASGQGIRSQHF.

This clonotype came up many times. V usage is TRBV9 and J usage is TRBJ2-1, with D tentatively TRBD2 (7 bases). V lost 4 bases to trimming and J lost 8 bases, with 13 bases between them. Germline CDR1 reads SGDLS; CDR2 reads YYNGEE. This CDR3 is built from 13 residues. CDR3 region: CASSSEGGYEQFF. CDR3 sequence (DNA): TGTGCCAGCAGCTCAGAGGGGGGGTATGAGCAGTTCTTC.

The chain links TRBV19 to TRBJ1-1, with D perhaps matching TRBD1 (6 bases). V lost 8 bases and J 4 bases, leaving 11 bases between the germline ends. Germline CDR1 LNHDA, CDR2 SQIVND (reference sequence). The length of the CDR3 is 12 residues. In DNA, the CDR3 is TGTGCCAGTCAGGGGCAGGGCACTGAAGCTTTCTTT. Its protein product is CASQGQGTEAFF.

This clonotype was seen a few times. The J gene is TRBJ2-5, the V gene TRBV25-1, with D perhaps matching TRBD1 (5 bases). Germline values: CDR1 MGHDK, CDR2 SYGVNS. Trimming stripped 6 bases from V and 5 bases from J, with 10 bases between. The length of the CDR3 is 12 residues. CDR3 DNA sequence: TGTGCCAGCAGGGCAGGGCTGGAGACCCAGTACTTC. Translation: CASRAGLETQYF.

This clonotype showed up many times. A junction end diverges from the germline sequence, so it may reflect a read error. In DNA, the CDR3 is TGCAGCGTCGACAGGAACGCTGAAGCTTTCTTT. Residues: CSVDRNAEAFF. The chain has TRBV29-1 and TRBJ1-1, with a tentative D call TRBD1 (6 bases). This CDR3 spans 11 amino acids. Germline V gene sequence: CDR1 SQVTM, CDR2 ANQGSEA.

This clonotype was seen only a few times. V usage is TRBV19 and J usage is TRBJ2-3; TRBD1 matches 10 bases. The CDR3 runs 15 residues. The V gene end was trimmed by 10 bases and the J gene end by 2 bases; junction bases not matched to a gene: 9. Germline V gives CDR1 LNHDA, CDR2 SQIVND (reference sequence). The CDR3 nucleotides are TGTGCCACCATAGACAGGGGGCGAGACACAGATACGCAGTATTTT. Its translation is CATIDRGRDTDTQYF.

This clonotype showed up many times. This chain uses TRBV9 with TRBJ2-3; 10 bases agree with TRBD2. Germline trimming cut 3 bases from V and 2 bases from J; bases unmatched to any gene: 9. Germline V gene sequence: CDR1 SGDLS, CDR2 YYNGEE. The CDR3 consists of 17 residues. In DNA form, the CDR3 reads TGTGCCAGCAGCGCCGGCGTGGGACTAGCGTTCACAGATACGCAGTATTTT. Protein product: CASSAGVGLAFTDTQYF.

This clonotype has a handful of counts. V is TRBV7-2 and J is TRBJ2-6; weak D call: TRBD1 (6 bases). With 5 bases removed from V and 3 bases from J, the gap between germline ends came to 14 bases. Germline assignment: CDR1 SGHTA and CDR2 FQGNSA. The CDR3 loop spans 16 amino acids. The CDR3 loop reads CASSEETGYGANVLTF. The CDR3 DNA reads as TGTGCCAGCAGCGAGGAAACAGGGTATGGGGCCAACGTCCTGACTTTC.

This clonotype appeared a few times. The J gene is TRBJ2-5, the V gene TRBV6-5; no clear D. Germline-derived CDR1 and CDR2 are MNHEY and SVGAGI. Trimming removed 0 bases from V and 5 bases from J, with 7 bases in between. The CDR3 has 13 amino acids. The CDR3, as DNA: TGTGCCAGCAGTTACTCAGGGTTGGAGACCCAGTACTTC. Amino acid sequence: CASSYSGLETQYF.

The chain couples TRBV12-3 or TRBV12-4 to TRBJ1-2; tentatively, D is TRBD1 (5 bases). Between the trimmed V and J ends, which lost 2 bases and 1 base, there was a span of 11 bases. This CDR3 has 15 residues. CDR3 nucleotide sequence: TGTGCCAGCAGTTTAATGATGGGACTTAACTATGGCTACACCTTC. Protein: CASSLMMGLNYGYTF.

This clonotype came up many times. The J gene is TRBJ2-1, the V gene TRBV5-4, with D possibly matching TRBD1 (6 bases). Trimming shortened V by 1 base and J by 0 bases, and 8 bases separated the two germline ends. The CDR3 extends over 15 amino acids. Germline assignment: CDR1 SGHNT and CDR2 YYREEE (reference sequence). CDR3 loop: CASSLQGNSYNEQFF. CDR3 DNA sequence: TGTGCCAGCAGCTTGCAGGGGAACTCCTACAATGAGCAGTTCTTC.

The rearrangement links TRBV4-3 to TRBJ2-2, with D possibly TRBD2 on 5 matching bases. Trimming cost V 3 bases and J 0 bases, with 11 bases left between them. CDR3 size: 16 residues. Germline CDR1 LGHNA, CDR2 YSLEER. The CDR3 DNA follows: TGCGCCAGCAGCCATGAGACTATCGCGAACACCGGGGAGCTGTTTTTT. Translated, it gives CASSHETIANTGELFF.

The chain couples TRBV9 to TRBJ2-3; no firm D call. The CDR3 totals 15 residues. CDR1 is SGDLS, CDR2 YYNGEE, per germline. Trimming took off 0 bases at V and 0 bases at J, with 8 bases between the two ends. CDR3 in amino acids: CASSVGGGSTDTQYF. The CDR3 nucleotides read TGTGCCAGCAGCGTAGGAGGCGGTAGCACAGATACGCAGTATTTT.

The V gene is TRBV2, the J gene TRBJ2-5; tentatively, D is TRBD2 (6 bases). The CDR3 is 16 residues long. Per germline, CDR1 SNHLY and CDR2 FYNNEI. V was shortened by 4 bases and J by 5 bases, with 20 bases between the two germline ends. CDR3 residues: CASSGFGGGPGETQYF. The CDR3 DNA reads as TGTGCCAGCAGTGGATTCGGCGGAGGGCCGGGGGAGACCCAGTACTTC.

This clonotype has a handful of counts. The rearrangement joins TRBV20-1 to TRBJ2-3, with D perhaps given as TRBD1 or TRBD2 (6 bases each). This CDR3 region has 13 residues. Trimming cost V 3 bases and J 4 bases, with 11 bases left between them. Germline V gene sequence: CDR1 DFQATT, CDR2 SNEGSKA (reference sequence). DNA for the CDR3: TGCAGTGCTAGGGGGGGCCCCTCAGATACGCAGTATTTT. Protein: CSARGGPSDTQYF.

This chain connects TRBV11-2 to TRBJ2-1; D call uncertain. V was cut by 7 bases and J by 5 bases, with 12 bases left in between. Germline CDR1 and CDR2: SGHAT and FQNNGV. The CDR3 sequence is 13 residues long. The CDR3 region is CASKELLNNEQFF. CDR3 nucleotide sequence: TGTGCCAGCAAGGAATTACTAAACAATGAGCAGTTCTTC.

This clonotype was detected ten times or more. CDR3 residues: CASSSSPGSDTQYF. In DNA, the CDR3 is TGTGCCAGCAGTTCATCACCCGGATCAGATACGCAGTATTTT. V and J are TRBV6-5 and TRBJ2-3, with D uncertain. The germline gives CDR1 MNHEY, CDR2 SVGAGI. The CDR3 has 14 amino acids. V was cut by 4 bases and J by 4 bases, with 12 bases left in between.

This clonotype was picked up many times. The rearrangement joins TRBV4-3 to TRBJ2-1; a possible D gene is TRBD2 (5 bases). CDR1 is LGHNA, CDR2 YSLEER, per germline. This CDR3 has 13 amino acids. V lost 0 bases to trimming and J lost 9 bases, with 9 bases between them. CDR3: CASSQERVTEQFF. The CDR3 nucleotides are TGCGCCAGCAGCCAAGAGAGGGTGACTGAGCAGTTCTTC.

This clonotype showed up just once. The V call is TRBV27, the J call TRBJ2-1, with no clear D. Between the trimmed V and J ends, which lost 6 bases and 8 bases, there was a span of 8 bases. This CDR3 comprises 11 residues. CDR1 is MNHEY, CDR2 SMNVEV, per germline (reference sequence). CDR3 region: CASRGYDEQFF. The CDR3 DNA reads TGTGCCAGCAGGGGGTACGATGAGCAGTTCTTC.

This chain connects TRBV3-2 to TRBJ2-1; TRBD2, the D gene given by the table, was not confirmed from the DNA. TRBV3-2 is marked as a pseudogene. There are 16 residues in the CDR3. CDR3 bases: TGTGCCAGCAGCCAAGTTAGCGGGGGGCCCGAAGATGAGCAGTTCTTC. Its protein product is CASSQVSGGPEDEQFF.

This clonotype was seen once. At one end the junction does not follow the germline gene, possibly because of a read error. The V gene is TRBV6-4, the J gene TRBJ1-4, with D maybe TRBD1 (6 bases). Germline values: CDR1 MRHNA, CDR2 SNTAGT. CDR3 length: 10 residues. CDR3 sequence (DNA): TGTGCCAGCATCGGACAGTCTAAAGACTTC. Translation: CASIGQSKDF.

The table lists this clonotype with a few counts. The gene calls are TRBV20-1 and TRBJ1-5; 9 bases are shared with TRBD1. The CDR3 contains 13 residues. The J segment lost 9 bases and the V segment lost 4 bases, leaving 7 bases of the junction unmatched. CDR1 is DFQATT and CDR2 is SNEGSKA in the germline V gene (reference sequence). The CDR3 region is CSAKGTGFMPQHF. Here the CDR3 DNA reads TGCAGTGCTAAGGGGACAGGGTTTATGCCCCAGCATTTT.

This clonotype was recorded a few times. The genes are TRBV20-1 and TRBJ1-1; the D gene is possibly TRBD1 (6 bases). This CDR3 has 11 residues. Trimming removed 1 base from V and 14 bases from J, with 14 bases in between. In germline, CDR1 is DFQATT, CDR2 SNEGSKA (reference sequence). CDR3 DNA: TGCAGTGCTAGAGGGGGGGCCCGGGGGTTCTTT. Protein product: CSARGGARGFF.

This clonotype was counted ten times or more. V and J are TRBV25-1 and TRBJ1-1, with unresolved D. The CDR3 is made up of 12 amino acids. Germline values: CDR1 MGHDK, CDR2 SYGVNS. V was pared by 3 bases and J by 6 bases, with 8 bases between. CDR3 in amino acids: CASSDRRAEAFF. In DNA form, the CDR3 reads TGTGCCAGCAGTGACAGGCGGGCTGAAGCTTTCTTT. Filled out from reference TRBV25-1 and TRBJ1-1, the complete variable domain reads EADIYQTPRYLVIGTGKKITLECSQTMGHDKMYWYQQDPGMELHLIHYSYGVNSTEKGDLSSESTVSRIRTEHFPLTLESARPSHTSQYLCASSDRRAEAFFGQGTRLTVV.